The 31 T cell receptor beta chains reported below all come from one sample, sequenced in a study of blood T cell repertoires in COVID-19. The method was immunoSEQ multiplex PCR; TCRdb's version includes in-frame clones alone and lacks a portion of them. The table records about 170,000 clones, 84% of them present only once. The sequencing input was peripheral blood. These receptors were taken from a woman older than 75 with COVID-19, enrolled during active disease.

In DNA form, the CDR3 reads TGCGCCAGCAGCACTGATAGCAATCAGCCCCAGCATTTT. This gives the protein CASSTDSNQPQHF. V gene TRBV5-1 combines with J gene TRBJ1-5, with D unresolved. Germline CDR1 is SGHRS and CDR2 is YFSETQ. CDR3 length: 13 residues. V was pared by 4 bases and J by 0 bases, with 5 bases between. The full variable domain, its missing parts supplied by reference TRBV5-1 and TRBJ1-5, is KAGVTQTPRYLIKTRGQQVTLSCSPISGHRSVSWYQQTPGQGLQFLFEYFSETQRNKGNFPGRFSGRQFSNSRSEMNVSTLELGDSALYLCASSTDSNQPQHFGDGTRLSIL.

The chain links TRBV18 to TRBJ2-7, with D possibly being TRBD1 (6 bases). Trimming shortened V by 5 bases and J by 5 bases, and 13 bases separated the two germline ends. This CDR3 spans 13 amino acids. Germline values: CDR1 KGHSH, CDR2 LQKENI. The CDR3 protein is CASSVQGNDEQYF. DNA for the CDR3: TGTGCCAGCTCAGTGCAGGGGAATGACGAGCAGTACTTC. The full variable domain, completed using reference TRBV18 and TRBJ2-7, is NAGVMQNPRHLVRRRGQEARLRCSPMKGHSHVYWYRQLPEEGLKFMVYLQKENIIDESGMPKERFSAEFPKEGPSILRIQQVVRGDSAAYFCASSVQGNDEQYFGPGTRLTVT.

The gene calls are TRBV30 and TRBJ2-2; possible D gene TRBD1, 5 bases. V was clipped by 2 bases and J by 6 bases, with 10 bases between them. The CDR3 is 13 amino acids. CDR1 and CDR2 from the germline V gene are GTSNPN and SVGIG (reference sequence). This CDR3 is CAWSTGAPGELFF. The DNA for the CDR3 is TGTGCCTGGAGTACAGGAGCTCCCGGGGAGCTGTTTTTT.

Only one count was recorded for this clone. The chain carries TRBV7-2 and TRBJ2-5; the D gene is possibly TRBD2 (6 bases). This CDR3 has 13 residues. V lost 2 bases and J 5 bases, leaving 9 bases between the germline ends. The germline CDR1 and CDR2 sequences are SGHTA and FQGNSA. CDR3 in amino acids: CASSLSGWETQYF. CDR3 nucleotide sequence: TGTGCCAGCAGCTTAAGCGGGTGGGAGACCCAGTACTTC.

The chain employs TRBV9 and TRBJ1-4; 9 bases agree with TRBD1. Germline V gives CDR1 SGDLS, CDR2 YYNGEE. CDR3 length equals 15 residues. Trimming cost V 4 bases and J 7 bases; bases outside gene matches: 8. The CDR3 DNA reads TGTGCCAGCAGCCTCCGGGACAGGGCTCCTGAAAAACTGTTTTTT. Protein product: CASSLRDRAPEKLFF.

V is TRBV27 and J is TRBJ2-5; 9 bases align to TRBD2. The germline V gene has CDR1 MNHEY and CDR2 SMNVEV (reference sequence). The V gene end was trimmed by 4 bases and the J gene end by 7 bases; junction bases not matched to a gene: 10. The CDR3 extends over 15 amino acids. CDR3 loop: CASSSLAGSRGTQYF. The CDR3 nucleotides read TGTGCCAGCAGTTCCCTAGCGGGGAGCCGAGGGACCCAGTACTTC.

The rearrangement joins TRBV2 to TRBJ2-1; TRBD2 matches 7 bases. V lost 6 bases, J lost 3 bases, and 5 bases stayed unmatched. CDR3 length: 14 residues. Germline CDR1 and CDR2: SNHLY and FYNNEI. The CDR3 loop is CASRKGTNYNEQFF. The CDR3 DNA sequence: TGTGCCAGCAGGAAGGGGACTAACTACAATGAGCAGTTCTTC.

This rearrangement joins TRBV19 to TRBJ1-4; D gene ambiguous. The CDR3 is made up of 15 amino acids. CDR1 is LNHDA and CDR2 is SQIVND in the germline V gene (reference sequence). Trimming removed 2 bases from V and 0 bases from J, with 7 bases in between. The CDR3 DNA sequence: TGTGCCAGTAGTATAAGCGGGCCAACTAATGAAAAACTGTTTTTT. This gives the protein CASSISGPTNEKLFF.

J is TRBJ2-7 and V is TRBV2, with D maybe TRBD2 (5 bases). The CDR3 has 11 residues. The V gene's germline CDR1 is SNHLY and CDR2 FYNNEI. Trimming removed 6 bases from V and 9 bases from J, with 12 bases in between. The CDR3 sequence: CASSGEAGQYF. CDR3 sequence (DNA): TGTGCCAGCAGCGGCGAGGCGGGGCAGTACTTC.

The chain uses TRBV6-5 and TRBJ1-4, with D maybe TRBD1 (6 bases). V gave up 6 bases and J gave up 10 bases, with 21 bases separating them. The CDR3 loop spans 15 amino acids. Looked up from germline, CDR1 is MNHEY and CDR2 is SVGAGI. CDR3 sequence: CASRFAGAGTGKLFF. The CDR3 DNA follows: TGTGCCAGCAGATTCGCAGGGGCTGGTACTGGAAAACTGTTTTTT.

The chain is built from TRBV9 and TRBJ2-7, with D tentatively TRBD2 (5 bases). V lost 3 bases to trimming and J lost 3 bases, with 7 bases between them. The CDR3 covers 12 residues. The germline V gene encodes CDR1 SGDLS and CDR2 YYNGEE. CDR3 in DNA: TGTGCCAGCAGCGGCCGGGGCTACGAGCAGTACTTC. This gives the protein CASSGRGYEQYF.

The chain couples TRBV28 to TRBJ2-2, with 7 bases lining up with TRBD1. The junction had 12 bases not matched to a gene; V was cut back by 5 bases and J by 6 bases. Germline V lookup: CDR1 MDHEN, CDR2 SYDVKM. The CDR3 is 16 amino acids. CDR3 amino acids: CASSDIGTANAGELFF. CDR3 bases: TGTGCCAGCAGTGATATAGGGACAGCCAACGCCGGGGAGCTGTTTTTT. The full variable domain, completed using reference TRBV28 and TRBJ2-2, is DVKVTQSSRYLVKRTGEKVFLECVQDMDHENMFWYRQDPGLGLRLIYFSYDVKMKEKGDIPEGYSVSREKKERFSLILESASTNQTSMYLCASSDIGTANAGELFFGEGSRLTVL.

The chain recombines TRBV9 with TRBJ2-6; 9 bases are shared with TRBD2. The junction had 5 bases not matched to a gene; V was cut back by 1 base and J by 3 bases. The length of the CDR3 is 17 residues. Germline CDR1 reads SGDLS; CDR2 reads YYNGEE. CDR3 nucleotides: TGTGCCAGCAGCGTACGCGCGGGGGGGTATGGGGCCAACGTCCTGACTTTC. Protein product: CASSVRAGGYGANVLTF.

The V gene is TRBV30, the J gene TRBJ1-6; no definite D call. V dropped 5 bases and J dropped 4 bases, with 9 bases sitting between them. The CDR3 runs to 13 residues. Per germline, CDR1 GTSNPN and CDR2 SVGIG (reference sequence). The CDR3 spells CAWGPTYNSPLHF. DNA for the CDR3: TGTGCCTGGGGTCCGACATATAATTCACCCCTCCACTTT.

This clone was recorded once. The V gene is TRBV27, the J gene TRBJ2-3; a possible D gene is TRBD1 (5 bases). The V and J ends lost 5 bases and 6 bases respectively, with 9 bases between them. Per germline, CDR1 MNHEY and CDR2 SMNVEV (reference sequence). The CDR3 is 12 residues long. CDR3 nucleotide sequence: TGTGCCAGCAGTCAGAACAGGGATACGCAGTATTTT. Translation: CASSQNRDTQYF.

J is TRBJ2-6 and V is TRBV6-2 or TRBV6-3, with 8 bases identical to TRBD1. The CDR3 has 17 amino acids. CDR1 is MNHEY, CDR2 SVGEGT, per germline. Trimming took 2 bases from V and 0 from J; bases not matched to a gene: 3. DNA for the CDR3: TGTGCCAGCAGTTACGCGACAGGGGTCTCTGGGGCCAACGTCCTGACTTTC. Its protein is CASSYATGVSGANVLTF.

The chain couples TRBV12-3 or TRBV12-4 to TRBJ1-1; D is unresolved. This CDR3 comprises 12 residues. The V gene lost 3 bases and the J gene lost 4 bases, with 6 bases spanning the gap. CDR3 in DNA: TGTGCCAGCAGTTTGTCGGTCACTGAAGCTTTCTTT. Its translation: CASSLSVTEAFF.

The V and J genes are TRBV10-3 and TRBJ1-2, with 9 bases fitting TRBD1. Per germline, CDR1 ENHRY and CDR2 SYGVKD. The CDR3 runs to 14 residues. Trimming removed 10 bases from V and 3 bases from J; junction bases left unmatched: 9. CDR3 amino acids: CATGQGEGDYGYTF. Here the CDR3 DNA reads TGTGCCACGGGACAGGGTGAGGGGGACTATGGCTACACCTTC.

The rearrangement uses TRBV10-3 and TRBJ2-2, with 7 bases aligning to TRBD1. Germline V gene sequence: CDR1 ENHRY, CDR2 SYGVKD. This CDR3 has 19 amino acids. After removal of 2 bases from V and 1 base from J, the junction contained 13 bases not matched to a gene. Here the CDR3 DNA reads TGTGCCATCAGTGAGCTGGCCTATTTCGGGACAGAGAACACCGGGGAGCTGTTTTTT. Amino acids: CAISELAYFGTENTGELFF.

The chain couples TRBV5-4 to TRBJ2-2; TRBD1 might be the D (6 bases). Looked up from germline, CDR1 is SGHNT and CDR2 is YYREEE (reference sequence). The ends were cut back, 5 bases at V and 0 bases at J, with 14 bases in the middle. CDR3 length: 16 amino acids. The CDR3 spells CASRNRDNTNTGELFF. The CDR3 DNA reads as TGTGCCAGCAGAAACAGGGATAATACGAACACCGGGGAGCTGTTTTTT.

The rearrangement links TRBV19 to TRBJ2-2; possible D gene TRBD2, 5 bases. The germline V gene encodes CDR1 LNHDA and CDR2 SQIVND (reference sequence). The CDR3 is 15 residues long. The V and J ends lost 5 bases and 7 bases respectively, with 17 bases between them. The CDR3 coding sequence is TGTGCCAGTAGTGTCCCGATGGGGAGCAGCGGGGAGCTGTTTTTT. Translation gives CASSVPMGSSGELFF.

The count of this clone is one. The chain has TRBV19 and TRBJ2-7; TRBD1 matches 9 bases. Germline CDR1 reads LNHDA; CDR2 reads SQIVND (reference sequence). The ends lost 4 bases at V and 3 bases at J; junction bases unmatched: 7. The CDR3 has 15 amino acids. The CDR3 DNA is TGTGCCAGTAGTACCGGGACAGGGTTAGGCTACGAGCAGTACTTC. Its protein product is CASSTGTGLGYEQYF.

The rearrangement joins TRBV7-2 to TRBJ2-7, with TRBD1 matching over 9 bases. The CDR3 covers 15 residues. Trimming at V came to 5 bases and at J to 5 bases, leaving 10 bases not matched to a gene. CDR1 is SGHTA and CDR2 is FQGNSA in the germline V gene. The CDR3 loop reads CASSPHRGRFNEQYF. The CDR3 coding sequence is TGTGCCAGCAGCCCTCACAGGGGGCGTTTCAACGAGCAGTACTTC.

The CDR3 nucleotides read TGCGCCAGCAGCCTAGCGGGAGAGGTCCACGAGCAGTACTTC. Amino acid sequence: CASSLAGEVHEQYF. The chain joins TRBV5-1 to TRBJ2-7; TRBD2 agrees at 10 bases. The CDR3 is made up of 14 amino acids. V was clipped by 4 bases and J by 5 bases; unmatched bases: 6. Germline CDR1 and CDR2: SGHRS and YFSETQ. Full variable domain (remainder filled in from reference TRBV5-1 and TRBJ2-7): KAGVTQTPRYLIKTRGQQVTLSCSPISGHRSVSWYQQTPGQGLQFLFEYFSETQRNKGNFPGRFSGRQFSNSRSEMNVSTLELGDSALYLCASSLAGEVHEQYFGPGTRLTVT.

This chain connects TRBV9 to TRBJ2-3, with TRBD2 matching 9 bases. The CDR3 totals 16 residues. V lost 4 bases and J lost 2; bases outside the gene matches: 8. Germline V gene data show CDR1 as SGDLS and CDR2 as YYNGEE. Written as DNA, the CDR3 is TGTGCCAGCAGCTCAGTAGCGGGAGAAACCACAGATACGCAGTATTTT. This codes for CASSSVAGETTDTQYF.

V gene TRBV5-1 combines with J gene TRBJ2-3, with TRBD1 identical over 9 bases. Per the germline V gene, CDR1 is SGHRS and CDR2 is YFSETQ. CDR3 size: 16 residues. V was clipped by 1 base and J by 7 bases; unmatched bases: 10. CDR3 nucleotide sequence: TGCGCCAGCAGCTTGATCGCGGGACAGGGTGGTTATACGCAGTATTTT. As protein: CASSLIAGQGGYTQYF.

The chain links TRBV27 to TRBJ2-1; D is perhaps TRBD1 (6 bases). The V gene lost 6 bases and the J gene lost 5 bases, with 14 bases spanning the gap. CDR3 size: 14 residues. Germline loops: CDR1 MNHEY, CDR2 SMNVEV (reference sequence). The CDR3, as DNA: TGTGCCAGCAGATACAGGGTTGTAAACAATGAGCAGTTCTTC. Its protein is CASRYRVVNNEQFF.

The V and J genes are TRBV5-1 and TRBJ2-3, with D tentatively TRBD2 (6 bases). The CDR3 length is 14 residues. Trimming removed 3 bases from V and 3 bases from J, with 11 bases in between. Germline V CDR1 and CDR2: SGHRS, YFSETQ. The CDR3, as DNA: TGCGCCAGCAGCTGGGGACTGGAAACAGATACGCAGTATTTT. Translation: CASSWGLETDTQYF.

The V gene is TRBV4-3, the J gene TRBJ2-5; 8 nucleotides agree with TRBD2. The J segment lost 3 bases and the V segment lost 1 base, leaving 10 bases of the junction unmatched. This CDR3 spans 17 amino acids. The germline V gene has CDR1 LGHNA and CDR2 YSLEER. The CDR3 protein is CASSQAGSGGHKETQYF. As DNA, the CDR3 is TGCGCCAGCAGCCAAGCGGGGAGCGGGGGTCACAAAGAGACCCAGTACTTC.

The chain's CDR3 is CAWSGLAGVDTQYF. The CDR3 region has the DNA TGTGCCTGGAGTGGTCTAGCGGGAGTGGATACGCAGTATTTT. The V call is TRBV30, the J call TRBJ2-3, with 10 bases matching TRBD2. V gave up 1 base and J gave up 6 bases; unmatched junction bases: 4. In germline, CDR1 is GTSNPN, CDR2 SVGIG (reference sequence). This CDR3 has 14 residues.

The CDR3 coding sequence is TGTGCCAGCAGTGGGGTTAGCGCTAACTCCTACAATGAGCAGTTCTTC. Translating it yields CASSGVSANSYNEQFF. The chain employs TRBV28 and TRBJ2-1, with a possible D match to TRBD2 (5 bases). This CDR3 spans 16 amino acids. Trimming shortened V by 5 bases and J by 0 bases, and 14 bases separated the two germline ends. From germline, CDR1 is MDHEN and CDR2 SYDVKM.